This T cell receptor (beta chain) is from a study of control samples from healthy donors and cancer patients. Data came from immunoSEQ multiplex PCR; TCRdb stores just in-frame clones and leaves some out. The sample lists 130,000 or so clones, roughly nine tenths occurring once. Germline lookup yields CDR1 SGHRS and CDR2 YFSETQ. J lost 4 bases, V lost 3 bases, and 2 bases had no gene match. This CDR3 spans 13 amino acids. This clone has only one observation. Distinct nucleotide sequences in the sample also encode this CDR3. Material for sequencing was blood. The chain has TRBV5-1 and TRBJ1-1; 8 nucleotides match TRBD1. This sequence originates from a man between 18 and 29 years old in good health. CDR3 amino acids: CASSSTGGTEAFF. The CDR3 bases are TGCGCCAGCAGCTCAACAGGGGGCACTGAAGCTTTCTTT.